A single TCR beta chain is shown here with its context. The target antigen is unknown. Diagnosis of hyperthyroidism was new in patients aged 18 to 65, and its duration was under 2 months. The sample comes from a study of T cells in Graves' hyperthyroidism and ophthalmopathy. The study, taken as a whole, reports: Among clonotypes expanded in thyroid above 0.001, most were also found in blood.

Researchers amplified the TCR beta CDR3 regions from RNA transcripts. HTBI primers were employed in a first-round RT-PCR of the TCR CDR3. TCRdb reprocessed the multiplex PCR reads via MiXCR and lists one record per CDR3 protein. In the table there are some 360,000 distinct CDR3 sequences, 14% of which are singletons. This CDR3 has 17 residues. After removal of 0 bases from V and 4 bases from J, the junction contained 1 base not matched to a gene. CDR1 is SNHLY, CDR2 FYNNEI, per germline. The receptor comes from a woman aged 55 to 70 with Graves' hyperthyroidism. The sample was blood. The chain is built from TRBV2 and TRBJ2-3; TRBD2 matches at 16 bases. CDR3 residues: CASSEAGTSGRADTQYF. The CDR3 bases are TGTGCCAGCAGTGAAGCCGGGACTAGCGGGAGGGCAGATACGCAGTATTTT.